This TCR beta chain was found in a study of CD8 T cells in Susac syndrome. About 0.5 to 1 ug RNA was reverse transcribed with random hexamers. One entry per CDR3 protein, called by TCRdb with MiXCR from the immunoSEQ multiplex PCR reads. The sample contains approximately 160,000 distinct CDR3 sequences, approximately 90% of which appear only once. The CDR3 has 13 residues. Germline lookup yields CDR1 LNHDA and CDR2 SQIVND (reference sequence). V lost 7 bases, J lost 5 bases, and 14 bases lay in between. TCR beta sequences were obtained from blood CD8+ and CD4+ T cells. Healthy donors constituted the control group, matched for age and sex.

This sequence was found in a human donor in good health. Sequencing input: CD4+ T cells from PBMCs. V and J are TRBV19 and TRBJ2-5; D is perhaps TRBD2 (6 bases). CDR3 sequence: CASTWGGEETQYF. The CDR3, as DNA: TGTGCCAGTACCTGGGGCGGGGAGGAGACCCAGTACTTC.